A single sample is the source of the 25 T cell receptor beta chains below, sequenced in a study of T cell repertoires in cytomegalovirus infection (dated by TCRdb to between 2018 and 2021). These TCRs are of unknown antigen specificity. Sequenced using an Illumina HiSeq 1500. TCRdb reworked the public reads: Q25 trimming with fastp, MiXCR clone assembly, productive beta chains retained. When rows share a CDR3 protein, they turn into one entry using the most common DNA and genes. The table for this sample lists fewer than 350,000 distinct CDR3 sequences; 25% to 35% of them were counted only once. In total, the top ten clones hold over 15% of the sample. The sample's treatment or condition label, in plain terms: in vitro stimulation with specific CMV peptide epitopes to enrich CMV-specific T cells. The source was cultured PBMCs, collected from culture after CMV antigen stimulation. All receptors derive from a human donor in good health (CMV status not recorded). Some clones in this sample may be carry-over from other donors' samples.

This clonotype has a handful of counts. The CDR3 region is CASSLVSGADTIYF. The CDR3 DNA follows: TGTGCCAGCAGCTTAGTGTCAGGGGCCGACACCATATATTTT. The rearrangement joins TRBV7-2 to TRBJ1-3, with D maybe TRBD1 (6 bases). Trimming took 1 base from V and 8 from J, leaving 12 bases between them. Germline CDR1 and CDR2: SGHTA and FQGNSA. The CDR3 runs 14 residues.

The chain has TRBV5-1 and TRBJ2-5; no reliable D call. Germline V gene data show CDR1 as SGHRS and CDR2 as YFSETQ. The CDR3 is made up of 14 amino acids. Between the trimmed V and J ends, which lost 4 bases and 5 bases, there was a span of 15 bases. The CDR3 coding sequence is TGCGCCAGCAGCCTTTCATCTGGCGTTGAGACCCAGTACTTC. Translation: CASSLSSGVETQYF.

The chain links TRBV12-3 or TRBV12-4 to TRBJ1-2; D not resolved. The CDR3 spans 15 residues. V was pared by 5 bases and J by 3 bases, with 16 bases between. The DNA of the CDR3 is TGTGCCAGCAGTCCGGACTTTTTTTTCCACTATGGCTACACCTTC. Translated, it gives CASSPDFFFHYGYTF.

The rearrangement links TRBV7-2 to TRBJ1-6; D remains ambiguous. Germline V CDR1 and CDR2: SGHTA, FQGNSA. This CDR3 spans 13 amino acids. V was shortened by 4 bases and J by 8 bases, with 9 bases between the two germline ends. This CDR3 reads CASSSGSYSPLHF. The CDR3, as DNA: TGTGCCAGCAGCTCCGGGTCTTATTCACCCCTCCACTTT.

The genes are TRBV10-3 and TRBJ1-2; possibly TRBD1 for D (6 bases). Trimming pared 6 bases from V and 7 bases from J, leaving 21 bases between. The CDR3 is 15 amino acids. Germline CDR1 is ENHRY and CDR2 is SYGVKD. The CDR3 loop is CAISLNRDGEVGYTF. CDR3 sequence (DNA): TGTGCCATCAGCCTAAACAGGGATGGGGAAGTTGGCTACACCTTC.

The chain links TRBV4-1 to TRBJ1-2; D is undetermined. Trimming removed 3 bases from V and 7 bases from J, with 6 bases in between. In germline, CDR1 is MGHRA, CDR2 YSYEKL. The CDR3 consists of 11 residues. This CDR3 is CASSQSGGYTF. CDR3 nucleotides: TGCGCCAGCAGCCAGTCCGGTGGCTACACCTTC.

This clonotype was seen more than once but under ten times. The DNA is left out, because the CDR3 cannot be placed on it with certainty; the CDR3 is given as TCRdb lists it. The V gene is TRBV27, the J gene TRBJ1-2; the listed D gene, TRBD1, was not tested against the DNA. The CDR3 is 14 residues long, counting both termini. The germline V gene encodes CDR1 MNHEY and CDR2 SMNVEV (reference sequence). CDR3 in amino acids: CASSSSGPKGGYTF.

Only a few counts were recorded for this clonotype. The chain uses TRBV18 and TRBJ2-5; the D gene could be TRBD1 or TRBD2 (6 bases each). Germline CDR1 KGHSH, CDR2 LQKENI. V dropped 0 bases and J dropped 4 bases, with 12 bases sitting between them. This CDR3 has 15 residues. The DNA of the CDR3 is TGTGCCAGCTCACCACCGGGGGGCCGGGGAGAGACCCAGTACTTC. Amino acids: CASSPPGGRGETQYF.

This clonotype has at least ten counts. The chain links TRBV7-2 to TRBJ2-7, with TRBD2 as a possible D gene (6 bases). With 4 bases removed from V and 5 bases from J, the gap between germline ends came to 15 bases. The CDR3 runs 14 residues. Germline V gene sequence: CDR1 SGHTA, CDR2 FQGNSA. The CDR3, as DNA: TGTGCCAGCAGCTGGGGACTCCGGATGAACGAGCAGTACTTC. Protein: CASSWGLRMNEQYF.

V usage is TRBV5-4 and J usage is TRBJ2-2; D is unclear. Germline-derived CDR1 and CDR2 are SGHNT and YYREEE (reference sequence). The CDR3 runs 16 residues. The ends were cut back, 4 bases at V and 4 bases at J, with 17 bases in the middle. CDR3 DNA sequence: TGTGCCAGCAGCAACATTGCTAAATTGGTCACCGGGGAGCTGTTTTTT. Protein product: CASSNIAKLVTGELFF.

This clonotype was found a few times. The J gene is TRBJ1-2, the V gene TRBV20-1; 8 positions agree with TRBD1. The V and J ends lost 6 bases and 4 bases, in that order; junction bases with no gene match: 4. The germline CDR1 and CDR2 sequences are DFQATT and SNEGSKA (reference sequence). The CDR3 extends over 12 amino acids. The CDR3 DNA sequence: TGCAGTGCCTTAACAGGGGGCTATGGCTACACCTTC. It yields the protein CSALTGGYGYTF.

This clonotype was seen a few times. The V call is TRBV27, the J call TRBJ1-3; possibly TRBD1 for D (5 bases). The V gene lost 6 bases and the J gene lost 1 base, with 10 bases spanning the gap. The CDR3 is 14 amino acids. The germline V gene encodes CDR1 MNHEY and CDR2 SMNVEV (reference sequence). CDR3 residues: CASSSGPSGNTIYF. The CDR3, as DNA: TGTGCCAGCAGCTCGGGACCTTCTGGAAACACCATATATTTT.

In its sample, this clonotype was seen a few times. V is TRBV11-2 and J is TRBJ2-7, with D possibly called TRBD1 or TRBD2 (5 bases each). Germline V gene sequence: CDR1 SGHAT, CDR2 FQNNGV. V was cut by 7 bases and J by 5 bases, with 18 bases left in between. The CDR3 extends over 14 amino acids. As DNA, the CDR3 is TGTGCCAGCACCCCGAGGGGTCCTATTAACGAGCAGTACTTC. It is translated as CASTPRGPINEQYF.

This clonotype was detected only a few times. The CDR3 DNA sequence: TGTGCCAGCAGCGATCTAGCGGGAGGGACGGATGAGCAGTTCTTC. Its protein is CASSDLAGGTDEQFF. The rearrangement links TRBV13 to TRBJ2-1; TRBD2 matches at 12 bases. V shed 5 bases and J 8 bases; nucleotides not matched to a gene: 7. This CDR3 region has 15 residues. The V gene's germline CDR1 is PRHDT and CDR2 FYEKMQ (reference sequence). Drawing the rest from reference TRBV13 and TRBJ2-1, the complete variable domain is AAGVIQSPRHLIKEKRETATLKCYPIPRHDTVYWYQQGPGQDPQFLISFYEKMQSDKGSIPDRFSAQQFSDYHSELNMSSLELGDSALYFCASSDLAGGTDEQFFGPGTRLTVL.

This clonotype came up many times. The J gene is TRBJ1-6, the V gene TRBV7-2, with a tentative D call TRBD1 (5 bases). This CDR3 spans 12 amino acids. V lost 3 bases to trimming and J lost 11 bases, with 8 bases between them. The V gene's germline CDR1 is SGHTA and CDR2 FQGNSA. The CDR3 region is CASSLDIPPLHF. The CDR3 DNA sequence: TGTGCCAGCAGCTTGGACATACCACCCCTCCACTTT.

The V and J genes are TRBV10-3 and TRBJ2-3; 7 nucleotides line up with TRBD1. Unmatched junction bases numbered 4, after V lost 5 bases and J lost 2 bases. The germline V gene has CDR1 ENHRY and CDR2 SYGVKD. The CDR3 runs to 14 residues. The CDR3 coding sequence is TGTGCCATCAGTCTTGGACAGGACACAGATACGCAGTATTTT. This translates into CAISLGQDTDTQYF.

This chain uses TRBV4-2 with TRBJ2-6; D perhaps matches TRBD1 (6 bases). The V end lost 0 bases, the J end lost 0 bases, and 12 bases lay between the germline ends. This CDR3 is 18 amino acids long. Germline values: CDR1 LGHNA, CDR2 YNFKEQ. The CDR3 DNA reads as TGTGCCAGCAGCCAAGAAGGGGGACGTAGCTCTGGGGCCAACGTCCTGACTTTC. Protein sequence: CASSQEGGRSSGANVLTF.

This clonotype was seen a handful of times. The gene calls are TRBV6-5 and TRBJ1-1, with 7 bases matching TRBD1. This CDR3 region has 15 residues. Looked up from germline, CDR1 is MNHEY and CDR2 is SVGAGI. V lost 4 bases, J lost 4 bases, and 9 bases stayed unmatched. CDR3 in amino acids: CASSSLRGPGTEAFF. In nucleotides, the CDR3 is TGTGCCAGCAGTTCCTTAAGGGGGCCCGGCACTGAAGCTTTCTTT.

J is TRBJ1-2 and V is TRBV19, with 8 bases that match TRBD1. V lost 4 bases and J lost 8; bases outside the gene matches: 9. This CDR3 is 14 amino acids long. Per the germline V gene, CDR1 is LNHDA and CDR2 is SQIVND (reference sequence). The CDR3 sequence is CASSTGQVVSGYTF. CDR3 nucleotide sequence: TGTGCCAGTAGTACGGGACAGGTAGTCTCCGGCTACACCTTC.

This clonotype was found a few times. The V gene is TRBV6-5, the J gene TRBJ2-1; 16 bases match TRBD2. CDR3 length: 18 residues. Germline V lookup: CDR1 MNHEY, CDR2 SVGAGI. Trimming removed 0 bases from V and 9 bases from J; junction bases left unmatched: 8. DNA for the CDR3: TGTGCCAGCAGTTACTCCGCCGGGACTAGCGGGAGGGTTGGTGAGCAGTTCTTC. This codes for CASSYSAGTSGRVGEQFF.

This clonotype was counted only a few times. The CDR3 DNA follows: TGTGCCATCAGAGGGACAGGGAAGTACAATGAGCAGTTCTTC. It codes for CAIRGTGKYNEQFF. This rearrangement joins TRBV10-3 to TRBJ2-1, with TRBD1 matching over 9 bases. The CDR3 loop spans 14 amino acids. With V trimmed by 6 bases and J by 4 bases, 4 bases remained unmatched. Germline loops: CDR1 ENHRY, CDR2 SYGVKD.

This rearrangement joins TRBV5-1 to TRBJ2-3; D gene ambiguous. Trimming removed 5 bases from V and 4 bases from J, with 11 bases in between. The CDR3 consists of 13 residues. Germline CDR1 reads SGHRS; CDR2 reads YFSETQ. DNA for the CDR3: TGCGCCAGCAGTTCTGAGATGGCAGATACGCAGTATTTT. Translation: CASSSEMADTQYF.

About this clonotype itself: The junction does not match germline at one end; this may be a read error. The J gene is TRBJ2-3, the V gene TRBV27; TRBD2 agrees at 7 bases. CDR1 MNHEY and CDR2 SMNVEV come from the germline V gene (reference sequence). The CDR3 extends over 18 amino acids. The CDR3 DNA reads TGTGCCGGCAGTACCTATACTAGCTGGCGGGAGCCCACAGATACGCAGTATTTT. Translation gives CAGSTYTSWREPTDTQYF.

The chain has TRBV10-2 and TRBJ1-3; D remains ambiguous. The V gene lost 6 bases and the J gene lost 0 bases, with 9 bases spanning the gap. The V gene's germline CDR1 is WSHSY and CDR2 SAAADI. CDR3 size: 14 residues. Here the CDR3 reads CASRNTGSGNTIYF. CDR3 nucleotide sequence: TGCGCCAGCAGGAACACCGGCTCTGGAAACACCATATATTTT.

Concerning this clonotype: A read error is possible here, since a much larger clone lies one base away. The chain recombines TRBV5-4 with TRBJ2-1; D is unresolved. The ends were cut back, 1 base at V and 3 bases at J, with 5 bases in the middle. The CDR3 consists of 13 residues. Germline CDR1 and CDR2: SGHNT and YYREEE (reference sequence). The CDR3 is CASSLNIYNEQFF. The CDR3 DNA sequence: TGTGCCAGCAGCTTGAACATCTACAATGAGCAGTTCTTC.